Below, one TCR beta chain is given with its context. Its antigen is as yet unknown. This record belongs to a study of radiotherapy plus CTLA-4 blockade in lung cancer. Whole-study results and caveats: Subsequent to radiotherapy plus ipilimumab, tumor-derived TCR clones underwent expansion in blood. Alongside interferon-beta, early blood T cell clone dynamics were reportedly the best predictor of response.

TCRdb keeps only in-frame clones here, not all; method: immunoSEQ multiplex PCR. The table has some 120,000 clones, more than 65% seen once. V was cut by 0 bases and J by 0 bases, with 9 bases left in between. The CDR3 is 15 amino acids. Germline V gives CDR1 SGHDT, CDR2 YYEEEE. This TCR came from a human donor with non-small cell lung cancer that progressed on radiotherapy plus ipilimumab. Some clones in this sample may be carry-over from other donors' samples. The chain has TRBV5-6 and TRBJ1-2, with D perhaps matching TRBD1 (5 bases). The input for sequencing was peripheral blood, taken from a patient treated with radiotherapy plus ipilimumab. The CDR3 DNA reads TGTGCCAGCAGCTTGGTACAGGCCGCTAACTATGGCTACACCTTC. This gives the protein CASSLVQAANYGYTF. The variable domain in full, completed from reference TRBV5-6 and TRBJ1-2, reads DAGVTQSPTHLIKTRGQQVTLRCSPKSGHDTVSWYQQALGQGPQFIFQYYEEEERQRGNFPDRFSGHQFPNYSSELNVNALLLGDSALYLCASSLVQAANYGYTFGSGTRLTVV.